Shown below are 28 T cell receptor beta chains from a single sample sequenced in a study of T cells expressing NK-cell markers. TCRdb reanalyzed the 5' RACE reads and collapses them to one entry per CDR3 protein, without DNA. The sample includes 550,000 to 600,000 distinct CDR3 sequences. Input material: blood T cells: a sorted CD56 or NKG2C T cell subset, CD4+ or CD8+ T cells, or bulk PBMC T cells (not recorded which). These receptors came from a young man in good health.

The chain joins TRBV5-1 to TRBJ2-3; TCRdb returns TRBD1, unconfirmable since there is no DNA. The germline V gene has CDR1 SGHRS and CDR2 YFSETQ. The CDR3 runs to 15 residues. The CDR3 is CASSPGQGNGDTQYF. The whole variable domain, remainder taken from reference TRBV5-1 and TRBJ2-3, is KAGVTQTPRYLIKTRGQQVTLSCSPISGHRSVSWYQQTPGQGLQFLFEYFSETQRNKGNFPGRFSGRQFSNSRSEMNVSTLELGDSALYLCASSPGQGNGDTQYFGPGTRLTVL.

V and J are TRBV29-1 and TRBJ2-1; the TCRdb call, TRBD1, lacks DNA for checking. The CDR3 runs to 13 residues. Germline CDR1 and CDR2: SQVTM and ANQGSEA. This chain's CDR3 is CSVARDGHNEQFF.

The V gene is TRBV9, the J gene TRBJ2-7; TCRdb lists TRBD2, though no DNA is available to test this call. Germline assignment: CDR1 SGDLS and CDR2 YYNGEE. The CDR3 is 13 residues long. This chain's CDR3 is CASSVVGGAEQYF. Full variable domain (rest looked up from reference TRBV9 and TRBJ2-7): DSGVTQTPKHLITATGQRVTLRCSPRSGDLSVYWYQQSLDQGLQFLIQYYNGEERAKGNILERFSAQQFPDLHSELNLSSLELGDSALYFCASSVVGGAEQYFGPGTRLTVT.

The V call is TRBV30, the J call TRBJ1-2; TCRdb's D gene call, TRBD1, goes unchecked for lack of DNA. Germline CDR1 GTSNPN, CDR2 SVGIG (reference sequence). The CDR3 is 13 residues long. The CDR3: CAWRGKGSGGYTF.

The chain has TRBV7-8 and TRBJ1-3; as DNA is missing, the TRBD1 call by TCRdb cannot be tested. Germline V CDR1 and CDR2: SGHVS, FQNEAQ. This CDR3 contains 14 residues. CDR3 in amino acids: CASSKDRVGNTIYF.

This chain uses TRBV6-5 with TRBJ2-4; absent DNA, TCRdb's TRBD1 call cannot be checked. The CDR3 has 15 residues. Per the germline V gene, CDR1 is MNHEY and CDR2 is SVGAGI. The CDR3 sequence: CASSYLRQGKNIQYF.

The gene calls are TRBV4-1 and TRBJ2-2; the D gene TCRdb calls, TRBD2, cannot be checked with no DNA. CDR1 is MGHRA, CDR2 YSYEKL, per germline. The CDR3 contains 19 residues. CDR3 in amino acids: CASSQDQIGLALGRGELFF.

The chain couples TRBV2 to TRBJ2-2; TCRdb's D call, TRBD1, is unchecked because there is no DNA. There are 17 residues in the CDR3. CDR1 and CDR2 (germline): SNHLY, FYNNEI. This CDR3 reads CATPLSKTGMGSGELFF.

V and J are TRBV12-3 or TRBV12-4 and TRBJ2-4; TCRdb's D call of TRBD2 is untestable without DNA. CDR3 size: 13 residues. The CDR3 region is CASSRMFENIQYF.

The chain links TRBV11-2 to TRBJ1-4; TCRdb's assignment of TRBD1 cannot be checked, as there is no DNA. The CDR3 sequence is 16 residues long. Germline CDR1 is SGHAT and CDR2 is FQNNGV. The CDR3 loop reads CASSLDGGSANEKLFF.

This sequence joins TRBV4-3 and TRBJ2-7; absent DNA, TCRdb's TRBD1 call cannot be checked. The CDR3 is 15 residues long. Germline assignment: CDR1 LGHNA and CDR2 YSLEER. CDR3: CASSQGTGGLLEQYF.

The chain is built from TRBV5-1 and TRBJ2-3; lacking DNA, the TRBD1 call made by TCRdb goes unchecked. The CDR3 sequence is 16 residues long. The germline gives CDR1 SGHRS, CDR2 YFSETQ. CDR3 region: CASSPTGGSRTDTQYF.

The chain links TRBV6-1 to TRBJ2-1; without DNA, the TCRdb call of TRBD2 cannot be checked. CDR1 MNHNS and CDR2 SASEGT come from the germline V gene. The CDR3 runs 16 residues. CDR3 amino acids: CASSRLSGSNRNEQFF.

The chain uses TRBV20-1 and TRBJ2-7; the TRBD1 assignment by TCRdb is unverifiable without DNA. CDR1 is DFQATT, CDR2 SNEGSKA, per germline (reference sequence). This CDR3 region has 16 residues. CDR3 in amino acids: CSVAGRPNKPSYEQYF.

The gene calls are TRBV25-1 and TRBJ2-6; TCRdb returns TRBD1, unconfirmable since there is no DNA. Germline lookup yields CDR1 MGHDK and CDR2 SYGVNS. The CDR3 length is 19 residues. The CDR3 loop reads CASSGGPRGTRSWANVLTF.

The J gene is TRBJ1-2, the V gene TRBV24-1. The CDR3 runs to 12 residues. Germline V gene data show CDR1 as KGHDR and CDR2 as SFDVKD. This chain's CDR3 is CATSDSGSGYTF.

The chain recombines TRBV28 with TRBJ2-3; with no DNA, the TCRdb D assignment of TRBD2 cannot be verified. The CDR3 runs to 17 residues. CDR1 is MDHEN, CDR2 SYDVKM, per germline. The CDR3 here is CASSFQQRERRTDTQYF.

The CDR3 protein is CASSLQDGTQETQYF. V usage is TRBV7-8 and J usage is TRBJ2-5. CDR1 and CDR2 from the germline V gene are SGHVS and FQNEAQ. The CDR3 length is 15 residues.

The CDR3 region is CAIRRDRGVSTEAFF. The chain couples TRBV10-3 to TRBJ1-1; there is no DNA to check the TCRdb D call of TRBD1. From germline, CDR1 is ENHRY and CDR2 SYGVKD. This CDR3 is 15 amino acids long.

This chain joins TRBV30 and TRBJ1-2. Germline V gene lookup returns CDR1 GTSNPN and CDR2 SVGIG (reference sequence). There are 11 residues in the CDR3. CDR3 amino acids: CAWSVRVGYTF. Based on the CDR3 plus reference TRBV30 and TRBJ1-2, the full variable domain is SQTIHQWPATLVQPVGSPLSLECTVEGTSNPNLYWYRQAAGRGLQLLFYSVGIGQISSEVPQNLSASRPQDRQFILSSKKLLLSDSGFYLCAWSVRVGYTFGSGTRLTVV.

The chain couples TRBV18 to TRBJ1-4. The CDR3 covers 12 residues. The germline CDR1 and CDR2 sequences are KGHSH and LQKENI. CDR3: CASSDEGGKLFF.

The chain recombines TRBV15 with TRBJ1-3. Per the germline V gene, CDR1 is LNHNV and CDR2 is YYDKDF (reference sequence). The CDR3 has 14 amino acids. The CDR3 sequence is CATSRGISGNTIYF.

This chain connects TRBV12-3 or TRBV12-4 to TRBJ1-2; no DNA is available, so the TRBD1 call from TCRdb remains unchecked. The length of the CDR3 is 16 residues. CDR3 residues: CASSLAGTGFNYGYTF.

This chain uses TRBV30 with TRBJ2-1; lacking DNA, the TRBD2 call made by TCRdb goes unchecked. This CDR3 has 16 residues. Germline lookup yields CDR1 GTSNPN and CDR2 SVGIG (reference sequence). CDR3 loop: CAWTPPGLAGINEQFF.

The V call is TRBV7-9, the J call TRBJ2-1. Germline V gene sequence: CDR1 SEHNR, CDR2 FQNEAQ (reference sequence). CDR3 length equals 15 residues. The CDR3 sequence: CASTSTDHPYNEQFF.

The V gene is TRBV28, the J gene TRBJ1-1; absent DNA, TCRdb's TRBD1 call cannot be checked. CDR3 size: 14 residues. The germline V gene encodes CDR1 MDHEN and CDR2 SYDVKM. CDR3: CASSPTGTGAEAFF.

The CDR3 is CASSLLATPTSGANVLTF. The J gene is TRBJ2-6, the V gene TRBV11-1. The germline V gene has CDR1 SGHAT and CDR2 FQDESV (reference sequence). CDR3 length equals 18 residues.

The CDR3 spells CASSQLQDTAYEQYF. J is TRBJ2-7 and V is TRBV4-3; TCRdb's assignment of TRBD1 cannot be checked, as there is no DNA. CDR1 and CDR2 (germline): LGHNA, YSLEER. The CDR3 extends over 15 amino acids.